The clone carrying this T cell receptor beta chain was observed a single time. Deep was the level at which the assay was run. For each subset, genomic DNA was distributed in equal portions over several immunoSEQ plates. In replicate PCRs of sorted subsets, roughly 200 ng DNA, some 28,000 T cell genomes, was used. Measured with immunoSEQ multiplex PCR; TCRdb has only the in-frame clones, and not every one. The sample shows over 2 million clones, roughly 90% of them seen only once. The entry originates in a study of shared clonotypes between healthy human individuals. Division of CD4+ cells produced a CD45RA+ naive subset and a CD45RA-negative memory subset. The CDR3 has 15 residues. The germline gives CDR1 SEHNR, CDR2 FQNEAQ (reference sequence). Between the trimmed V and J ends, which lost 11 bases and 0 bases, there was a span of 16 bases.

The sample was naive CD4+ T cells from PBMCs. The subset denotes: CD45RA+ positively selected. This TCR was recovered from a young man in good health. Some clones in this sample may be carry-over from other donors' samples. V usage is TRBV7-9 and J usage is TRBJ2-2, with a possible D match to TRBD2 (5 bases). The CDR3 nucleotides read TGTGCCGGACGCCCCGTCGGGACGAACACCGGGGAGCTGTTTTTT. Its translation is CAGRPVGTNTGELFF. The full variable domain, rest sourced from reference TRBV7-9 and TRBJ2-2, is DTGVSQNPRHKITKRGQNVTFRCDPISEHNRLYWYRQTLGQGPEFLTYFQNEAQLEKSRLLSDRFSAERPKGSFSTLEIQRTEQGDSAMYLCAGRPVGTNTGELFFGEGSRLTVL.